This T cell receptor beta chain is drawn from a study of blood T cell repertoires in COVID-19. Study information: The United States, Italy and Spain supplied acute and convalescent COVID-19 samples. Sample material is recorded as cDNA or gDNA derived from T cells, B-cell-depleted T cells, or PBMCs.

CDR3 length: 13 residues. V lost 4 bases and J lost 4, with 9 bases in between. Germline V gene sequence: CDR1 SNHLY, CDR2 FYNNEI. Produced via immunoSEQ multiplex PCR; TCRdb's table is partial and in-frame only. The table lists approximately 130,000 clones, just under 85% of them singletons. Material: peripheral blood. The V call is TRBV2, the J call TRBJ2-3, with D perhaps matching TRBD1 (5 bases). This clonotype was sampled from a human donor in a cohort sampled during active COVID-19. CDR3 amino acids: CASSGETADTQYF. The CDR3 DNA follows: TGTGCCAGCAGTGGAGAGACAGCAGATACGCAGTATTTT. Supplemented by reference TRBV2 and TRBJ2-3, the full variable domain reads EPEVTQTPSHQVTQMGQEVILRCVPISNHLYFYWYRQILGQKVEFLVSFYNNEISEKSEIFDDQFSVERPDGSNFTLKIRSTKLEDSAMYFCASSGETADTQYFGPGTRLTVL.